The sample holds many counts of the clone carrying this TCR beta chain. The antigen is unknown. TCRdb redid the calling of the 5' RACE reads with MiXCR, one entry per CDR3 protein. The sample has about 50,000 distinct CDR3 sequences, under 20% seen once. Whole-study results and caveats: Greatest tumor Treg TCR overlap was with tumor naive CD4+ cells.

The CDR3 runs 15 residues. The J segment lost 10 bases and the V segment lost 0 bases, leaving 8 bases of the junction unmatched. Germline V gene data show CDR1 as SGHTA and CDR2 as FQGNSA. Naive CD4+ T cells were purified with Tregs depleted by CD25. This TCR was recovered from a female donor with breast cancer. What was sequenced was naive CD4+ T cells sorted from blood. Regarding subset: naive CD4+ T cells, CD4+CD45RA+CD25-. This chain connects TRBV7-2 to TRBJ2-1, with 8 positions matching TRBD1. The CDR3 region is CASSLAPGQGGEQFF. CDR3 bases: TGTGCCAGCAGCTTAGCCCCCGGACAGGGCGGGGAGCAGTTCTTC.